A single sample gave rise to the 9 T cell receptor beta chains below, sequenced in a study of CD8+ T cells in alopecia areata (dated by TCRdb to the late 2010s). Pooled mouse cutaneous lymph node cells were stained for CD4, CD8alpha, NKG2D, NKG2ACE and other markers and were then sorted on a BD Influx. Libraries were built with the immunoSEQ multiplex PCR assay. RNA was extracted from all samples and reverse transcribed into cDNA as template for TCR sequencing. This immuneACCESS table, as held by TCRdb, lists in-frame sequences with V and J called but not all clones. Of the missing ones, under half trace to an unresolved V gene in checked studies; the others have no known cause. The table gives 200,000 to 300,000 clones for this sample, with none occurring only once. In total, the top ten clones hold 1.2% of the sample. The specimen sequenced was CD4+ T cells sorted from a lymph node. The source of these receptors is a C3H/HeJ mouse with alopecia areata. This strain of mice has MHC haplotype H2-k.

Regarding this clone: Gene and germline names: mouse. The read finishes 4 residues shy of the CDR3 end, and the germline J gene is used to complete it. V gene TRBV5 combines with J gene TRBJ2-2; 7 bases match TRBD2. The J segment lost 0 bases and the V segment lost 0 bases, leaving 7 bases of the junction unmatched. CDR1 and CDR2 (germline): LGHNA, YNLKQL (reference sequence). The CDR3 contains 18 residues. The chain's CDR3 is CASSQEGVGGSNTGQLYF. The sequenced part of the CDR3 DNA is TGTGCCAGCAGCCAAGAGGGAGTGGGGGGTTCAAACACCGGG.

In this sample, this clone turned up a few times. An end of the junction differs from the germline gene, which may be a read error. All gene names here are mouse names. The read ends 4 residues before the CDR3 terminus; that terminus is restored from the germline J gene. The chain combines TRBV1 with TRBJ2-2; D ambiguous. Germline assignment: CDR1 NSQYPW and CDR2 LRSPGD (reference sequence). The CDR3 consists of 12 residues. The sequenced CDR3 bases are TGCACCTGCAGGGCAGGCACCGGG. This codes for CTCRAGTG. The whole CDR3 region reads CTCRAGTGQLYF.

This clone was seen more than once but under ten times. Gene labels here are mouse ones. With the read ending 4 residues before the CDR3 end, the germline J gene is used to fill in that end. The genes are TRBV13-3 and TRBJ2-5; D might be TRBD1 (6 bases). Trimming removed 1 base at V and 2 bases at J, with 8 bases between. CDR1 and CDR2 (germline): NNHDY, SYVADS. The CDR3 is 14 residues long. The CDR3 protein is CASSDLDSQDTQYF. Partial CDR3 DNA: TGTGCCAGCAGTGATCTGGACAGCCAAGAC.

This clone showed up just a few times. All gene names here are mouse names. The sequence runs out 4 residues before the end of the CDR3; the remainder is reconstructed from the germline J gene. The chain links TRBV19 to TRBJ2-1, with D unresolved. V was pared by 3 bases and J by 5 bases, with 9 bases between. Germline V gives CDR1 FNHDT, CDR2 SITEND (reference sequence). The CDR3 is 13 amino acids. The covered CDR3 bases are TGTGCCAGCAGTACCCCCTCAGATGCT. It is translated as CASSTPSDA. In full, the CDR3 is CASSTPSDAEQFF.

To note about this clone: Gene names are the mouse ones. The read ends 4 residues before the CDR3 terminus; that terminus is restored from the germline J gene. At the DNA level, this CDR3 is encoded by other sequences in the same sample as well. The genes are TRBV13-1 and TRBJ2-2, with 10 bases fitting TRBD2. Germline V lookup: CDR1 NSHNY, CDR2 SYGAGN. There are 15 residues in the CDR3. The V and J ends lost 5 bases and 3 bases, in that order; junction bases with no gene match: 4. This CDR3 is CASRPGTGDTGQLYF. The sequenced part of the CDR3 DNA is TGTGCCAGCAGGCCCGGGACTGGGGACACCGGG.

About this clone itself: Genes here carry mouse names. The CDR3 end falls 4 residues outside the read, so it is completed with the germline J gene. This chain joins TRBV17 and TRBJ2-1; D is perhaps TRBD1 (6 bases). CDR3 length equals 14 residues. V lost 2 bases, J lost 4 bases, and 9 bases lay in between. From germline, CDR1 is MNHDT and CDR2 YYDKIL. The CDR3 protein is CASSRWTEYAEQFF. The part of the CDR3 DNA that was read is TGTGCTAGCAGTAGATGGACAGAGTATGCT. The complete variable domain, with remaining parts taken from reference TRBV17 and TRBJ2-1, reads DTTVKQNPRYKLARVGKPVNLICSQTMNHDTMYWYQKKPNQAPKLLLFYYDKILNREADTFEKFQSSRPNNSFCSLYIGSAGLEYSAMYLCASSRWTEYAEQFFGPGTRLTVL.

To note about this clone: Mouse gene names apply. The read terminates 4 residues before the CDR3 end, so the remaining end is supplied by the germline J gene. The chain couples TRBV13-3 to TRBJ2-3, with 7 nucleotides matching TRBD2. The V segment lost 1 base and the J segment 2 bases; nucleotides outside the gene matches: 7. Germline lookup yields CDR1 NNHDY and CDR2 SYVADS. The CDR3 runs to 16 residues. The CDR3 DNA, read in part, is TGTGCCAGCAGTGATCTCCCGGGGGGGGATGCAGAA. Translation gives CASSDLPGGDAE. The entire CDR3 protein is CASSDLPGGDAETLYF.

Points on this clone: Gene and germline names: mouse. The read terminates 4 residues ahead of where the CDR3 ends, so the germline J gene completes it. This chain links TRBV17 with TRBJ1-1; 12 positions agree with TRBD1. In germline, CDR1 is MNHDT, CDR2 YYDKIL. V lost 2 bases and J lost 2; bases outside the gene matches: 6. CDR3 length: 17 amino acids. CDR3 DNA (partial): TGTGCTAGCAGTAGACTCCGGGACAGGGGGCCTAACACA. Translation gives CASSRLRDRGPNT. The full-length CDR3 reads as CASSRLRDRGPNTEVFF.

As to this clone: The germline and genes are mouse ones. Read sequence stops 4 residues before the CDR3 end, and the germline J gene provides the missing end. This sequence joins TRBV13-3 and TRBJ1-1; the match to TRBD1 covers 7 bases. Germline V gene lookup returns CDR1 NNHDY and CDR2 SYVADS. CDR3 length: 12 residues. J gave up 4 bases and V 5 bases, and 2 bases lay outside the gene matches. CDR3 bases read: TGTGCCAGCAGGACAGGGTTCACA. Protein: CASRTGFT. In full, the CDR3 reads CASRTGFTEVFF.